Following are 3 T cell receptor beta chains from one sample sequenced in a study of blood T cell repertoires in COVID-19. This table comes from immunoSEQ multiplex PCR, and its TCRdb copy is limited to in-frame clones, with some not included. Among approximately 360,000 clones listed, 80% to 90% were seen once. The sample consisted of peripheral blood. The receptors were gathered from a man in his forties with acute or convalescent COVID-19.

This CDR3 reads CASSLRQGNTGELFF. DNA for the CDR3: TGCGCCAGCAGCTTGCGACAGGGCAACACCGGGGAGCTGTTTTTT. The chain combines TRBV5-1 with TRBJ2-2; 7 bases agree with TRBD1. With 1 base clipped from V and 2 bases from J, the junction kept 2 bases outside the gene matches. CDR1 SGHRS and CDR2 YFSETQ come from the germline V gene. CDR3 length: 15 residues.

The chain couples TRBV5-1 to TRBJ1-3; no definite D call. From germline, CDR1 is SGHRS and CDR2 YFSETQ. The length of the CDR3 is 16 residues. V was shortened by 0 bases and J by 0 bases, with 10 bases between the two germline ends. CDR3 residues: CASSLDGGFSGNTIYF. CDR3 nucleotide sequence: TGCGCCAGCAGCTTGGACGGAGGATTCTCTGGAAACACCATATATTTT.

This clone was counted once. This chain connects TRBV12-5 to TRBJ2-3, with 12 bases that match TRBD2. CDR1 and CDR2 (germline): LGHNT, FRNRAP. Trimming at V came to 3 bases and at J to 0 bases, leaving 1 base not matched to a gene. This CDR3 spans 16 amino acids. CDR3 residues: CASGFGTSGSTDTQYF. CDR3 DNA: TGTGCTAGTGGTTTTGGGACTAGCGGGAGCACAGATACGCAGTATTTT.